The next 21 T cell receptor beta chains were all read from a single sample in a study of post-analysis software for immune sequencing data. cDNA libraries for TCR beta contained unique molecular identifiers. In TCRdb, the PCR reads were re-called with MiXCR into one record per CDR3 protein. This table has 740,000 or so distinct CDR3 sequences, approximately 50% appearing once. Study-wide results and caveats: The study found TRBV5-6, TRBV5-1 and TRBV20-1 among about 5 TRBV segments more frequent in patients than controls.

Antigens of these TCRs are unknown. Sequences were obtained from blood. The receptors here all came from a girl aged 5-17 years with multiple sclerosis.

This clonotype showed up just a few times. One end of the junction does not line up with germline, which may come from a read error. The chain couples TRBV20-1 to TRBJ1-2; 7 bases are shared with TRBD1. This CDR3 has 14 amino acids. CDR1 is DFQATT, CDR2 SNEGSKA, per germline (reference sequence). The CDR3 is CSAREQGRSYGYTF. CDR3 nucleotides: TGCAGTGCGAGAGAACAGGGGCGCAGCTATGGCTACACCTTC.

This clonotype appeared once. The chain has TRBV20-1 and TRBJ2-7; D possibly corresponds to TRBD2 (5 bases). Germline CDR1 and CDR2: DFQATT and SNEGSKA (reference sequence). This CDR3 region has 11 residues. V lost 2 bases and J lost 5, with 7 bases in between. Here the CDR3 DNA reads TGCAGTGCTAGAACGCGGGACGAGCAGTACTTC. This gives the protein CSARTRDEQYF.

The V gene is TRBV5-1, the J gene TRBJ1-4; TRBD1 might be the D (5 bases). Germline CDR1 reads SGHRS; CDR2 reads YFSETQ. V lost 4 bases, J lost 7 bases, and 20 bases lay in between. This CDR3 region has 16 residues. CDR3 DNA: TGCGCCAGCAGCCCCTCGGGAGGGGCCGGGGGTGAAAAACTGTTTTTT. Amino acids: CASSPSGGAGGEKLFF. Supplemented by reference TRBV5-1 and TRBJ1-4, the full variable domain reads KAGVTQTPRYLIKTRGQQVTLSCSPISGHRSVSWYQQTPGQGLQFLFEYFSETQRNKGNFPGRFSGRQFSNSRSEMNVSTLELGDSALYLCASSPSGGAGGEKLFFGSGTQLSVL.

This chain uses TRBV28 with TRBJ1-1, with 7 positions matching TRBD1. The germline V gene encodes CDR1 MDHEN and CDR2 SYDVKM. V was clipped by 4 bases and J by 2 bases; unmatched bases: 7. The CDR3 extends over 15 amino acids. The CDR3, as DNA: TGTGCCAGCAGTTCTTGGACAGGCAGAAACACTGAAGCTTTCTTT. It yields the protein CASSSWTGRNTEAFF.

This sequence joins TRBV7-8 and TRBJ2-3; D might be TRBD1 (6 bases). The V gene's germline CDR1 is SGHVS and CDR2 FQNEAQ. CDR3 length equals 18 residues. Trimming shortened V by 5 bases and J by 1 base, and 22 bases separated the two germline ends. The CDR3 DNA is TGTGCCAGCAGCCCCCATGGTCTCGGACAGAGTCGCACAGATACGCAGTATTTT. Its translation is CASSPHGLGQSRTDTQYF.

The V and J genes are TRBV28 and TRBJ2-4, with a weak D call TRBD1 (5 bases). This CDR3 spans 16 amino acids. Trimming pared 1 base from V and 9 bases from J, leaving 19 bases between. Germline assignment: CDR1 MDHEN and CDR2 SYDVKM. The CDR3 loop reads CASSLYRARGRVIQYF. The CDR3 DNA reads TGTGCCAGCAGTTTATACCGAGCTAGGGGTAGGGTCATTCAGTACTTC.

The chain uses TRBV20-1 and TRBJ1-2, with a weak D call TRBD1 (5 bases). CDR1 and CDR2 from the germline V gene are DFQATT and SNEGSKA (reference sequence). With 5 bases removed from V and 4 bases from J, the gap between germline ends came to 14 bases. CDR3 length equals 13 residues. CDR3 bases: TGCAGTGCTCCCTGGACAACCCTCTATGGCTACACCTTC. Protein product: CSAPWTTLYGYTF.

The chain joins TRBV7-8 to TRBJ2-1, with TRBD1 matching 8 bases. This CDR3 has 13 residues. V was clipped by 6 bases and J by 4 bases; unmatched bases: 2. Germline V gene sequence: CDR1 SGHVS, CDR2 FQNEAQ. The CDR3 protein is CASRRDRYNEQFF. The CDR3 DNA is TGTGCCAGCAGAAGGGACAGGTACAATGAGCAGTTCTTC.

The V and J genes are TRBV4-1 and TRBJ2-7, with no clear D. The CDR3 sequence is 12 residues long. Germline V lookup: CDR1 MGHRA, CDR2 YSYEKL. Trimming removed 4 bases from V and 2 bases from J, with 6 bases in between. CDR3 sequence (DNA): TGCGCCAGCAGCCCCCCTGCCTACGAGCAGTACTTC. It is translated as CASSPPAYEQYF.

The chain carries TRBV3-1 and TRBJ1-2; no clear D gene. The germline V gene has CDR1 LGHDT and CDR2 YNNKEL (reference sequence). Trimming took off 0 bases at V and 7 bases at J, with 18 bases between the two ends. CDR3 size: 16 residues. This CDR3 is CASSQEGGWAGGGYTF. CDR3 in DNA: TGTGCCAGCAGCCAAGAAGGCGGTTGGGCAGGCGGTGGCTACACCTTC.

The chain carries TRBV5-1 and TRBJ2-4; D gene ambiguous. The germline V gene encodes CDR1 SGHRS and CDR2 YFSETQ. Trimming cost V 4 bases and J 13 bases, with 30 bases left between them. CDR3 size: 17 residues. This CDR3 is CASSLGLGFGYSYGQYF. The DNA for the CDR3 is TGCGCCAGCAGCCTTGGTTTGGGGTTCGGGTACTCCTACGGGCAGTACTTC.

This clonotype has just a few counts. The chain couples TRBV27 to TRBJ1-5; D is perhaps TRBD1 (6 bases). The germline gives CDR1 MNHEY, CDR2 SMNVEV (reference sequence). The CDR3 has 16 amino acids. Trimming removed 4 bases at V and 6 bases at J, with 19 bases between. CDR3 protein: CASSSFGTILGQPQHF. Written as DNA, the CDR3 is TGTGCCAGCAGTTCGTTCGGGACAATATTGGGTCAGCCCCAGCATTTT.

V usage is TRBV5-1 and J usage is TRBJ2-1, with 8 bases identical to TRBD2. Trimming took 2 bases from V and 0 from J; bases not matched to a gene: 19. CDR1 and CDR2 from the germline V gene are SGHRS and YFSETQ. The CDR3 covers 21 residues. The CDR3 DNA follows: TGCGCCAGCAGCTTTCCGGGACAAAAAAGCGGGGGAGCGAACTCCTACAATGAGCAGTTCTTC. Translated: CASSFPGQKSGGANSYNEQFF.

In regard to this clonotype: A read error may produce the germline difference seen at one junction end. The chain's CDR3 is CASRYSGLSYGYTF. CDR3 in DNA: TGTGCCAGCAGGTACTCAGGGTTGAGCTATGGCTACACCTTC. This chain links TRBV6-5 with TRBJ1-2; possible D gene TRBD1, 5 bases. The CDR3 runs to 14 residues. CDR1 is MNHEY, CDR2 SVGAGI, per germline.

The chain is built from TRBV10-2 and TRBJ1-2; D gene unclear. Trimming cost V 2 bases and J 8 bases, with 9 bases left between them. Germline V gives CDR1 WSHSY, CDR2 SAAADI. CDR3 length: 12 residues. This chain's CDR3 is CASSEVATGYTF. The CDR3 DNA follows: TGCGCCAGCAGTGAGGTGGCGACGGGCTACACCTTC.

The V gene is TRBV12-5, the J gene TRBJ2-7; no definite D call. V was trimmed by 5 bases and J by 3 bases, leaving 8 bases between them. The CDR3 extends over 12 amino acids. Germline-derived CDR1 and CDR2 are LGHNT and FRNRAP. The CDR3 sequence: CASGPNFYEQYF. The CDR3 DNA is TGTGCTAGTGGTCCTAATTTCTACGAGCAGTACTTC.

This clonotype occurred once. The chain combines TRBV5-1 with TRBJ2-7; D may be TRBD1 (6 bases). CDR1 is SGHRS, CDR2 YFSETQ, per germline. V was trimmed by 0 bases and J by 1 base, leaving 14 bases between them. CDR3 size: 16 residues. CDR3 residues: CASSLEGGAKSYEQYF. The CDR3 coding sequence is TGCGCCAGCAGCTTGGAAGGGGGAGCAAAGTCCTACGAGCAGTACTTC.

V is TRBV20-1 and J is TRBJ2-7, with D maybe TRBD1 (5 bases). CDR3 size: 13 residues. The ends were cut back, 2 bases at V and 2 bases at J, with 10 bases in the middle. CDR1 is DFQATT, CDR2 SNEGSKA, per germline (reference sequence). The CDR3 bases are TGCAGTGCTAGACCCGACAGAACCTACGAGCAGTACTTC. Residues: CSARPDRTYEQYF.

There are a few counts of this clonotype. The chain carries TRBV4-2 and TRBJ1-6, with unresolved D. V was clipped by 0 bases and J by 8 bases, with 17 bases between them. CDR3 length: 17 amino acids. Germline CDR1 is LGHNA and CDR2 is YNFKEQ. For the CDR3, the DNA is TGTGCCAGCAGCCAAGACCATCTTGGGTTCTCGGATTCACCCCTCCACTTT. This gives the protein CASSQDHLGFSDSPLHF.

The CDR3 region is CSARRPGQGIQPQHF. CDR3 nucleotides: TGCAGTGCTAGGCGTCCGGGACAGGGCATCCAGCCCCAGCATTTT. This chain uses TRBV20-1 with TRBJ1-5, with TRBD1 matching 9 bases. Germline V lookup: CDR1 DFQATT, CDR2 SNEGSKA (reference sequence). This CDR3 is 15 amino acids long. J was trimmed by 7 bases and V by 3 bases; bases with no gene match: 10.

The chain combines TRBV18 with TRBJ1-1, with TRBD1 matching over 9 bases. The V segment lost 6 bases and the J segment 4 bases; nucleotides outside the gene matches: 15. From germline, CDR1 is KGHSH and CDR2 LQKENI. This CDR3 spans 17 amino acids. The CDR3 reads CASSPAGTGIGPTEAFF. The CDR3, as DNA: TGTGCCAGCTCTCCTGCCGGGACAGGGATAGGTCCCACTGAAGCTTTCTTT.